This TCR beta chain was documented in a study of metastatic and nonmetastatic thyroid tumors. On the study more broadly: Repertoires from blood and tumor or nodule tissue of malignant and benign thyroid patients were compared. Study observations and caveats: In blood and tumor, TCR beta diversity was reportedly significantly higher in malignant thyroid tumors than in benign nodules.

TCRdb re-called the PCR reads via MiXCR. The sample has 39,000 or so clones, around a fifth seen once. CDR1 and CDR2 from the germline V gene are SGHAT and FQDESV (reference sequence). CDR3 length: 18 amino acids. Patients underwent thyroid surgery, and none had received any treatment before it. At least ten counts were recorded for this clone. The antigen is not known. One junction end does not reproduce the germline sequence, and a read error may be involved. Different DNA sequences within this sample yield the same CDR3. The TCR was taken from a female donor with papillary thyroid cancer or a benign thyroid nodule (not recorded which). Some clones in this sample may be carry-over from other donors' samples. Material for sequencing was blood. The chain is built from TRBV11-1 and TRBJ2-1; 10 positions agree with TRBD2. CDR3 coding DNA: TGTGCTAGCAGCGCCAGGGGCGGGGGAGCGGGAGGGGGAGATGAGCAGTTCTTC. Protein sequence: CASSARGGGAGGGDEQFF.